Following are 28 T cell receptor beta chains from one sample sequenced in a study of beta chain features in type 1 diabetes (dated by TCRdb to 2017 to 2018). Overall results and qualifications from the work: A moderate but significant shortening of TCRB CDR3 length was observed in type 1 diabetes patients in all four CD4+ subsets.

The library was built by means of the immunoSEQ multiplex PCR assay. All of the isolated RNA was reverse transcribed with the High Capacity cDNA Reverse Transcription Kit, so expressed TCRB transcripts were sequenced. Entries here come from immuneACCESS through TCRdb and include only in-frame sequences with V and J called. Some clones fail to appear in such tables; in the studies checked, an unresolved V gene covers under half of the shortfall, and the cause of the remainder is unknown. This sample is represented by around 690,000 clones; approximately 13% of them were singletons. The ten largest make up around 0.12% of the sample. The antigens of these receptors remain unknown. The source material was naive CD4+ T cells from blood. The cell subset or site label on this specimen signifies: true naive CD4+ T cells. The origin of the receptors is a man aged 25 to 40 with type 1 diabetes.

The chain recombines TRBV18 with TRBJ1-4; no reliable D call. This CDR3 has 14 amino acids. Germline V gene sequence: CDR1 KGHSH, CDR2 LQKENI. V lost 3 bases to trimming and J lost 7 bases, with 12 bases between them. The CDR3 DNA sequence: TGTGCCAGCTCACCGTCCAGAGTGGGTGAAAAACTGTTTTTT. Translation gives CASSPSRVGEKLFF.

This clone showed up just a few times. V gene TRBV27 combines with J gene TRBJ1-4, with D unclear. CDR3 length equals 12 residues. Germline V lookup: CDR1 MNHEY, CDR2 SMNVEV (reference sequence). The germline V and J ends were trimmed by 2 bases and 5 bases, with 3 bases remaining between them. The CDR3 DNA sequence: TGTGCCAGCAGTTTAAAGAATGAAAAACTGTTTTTT. This codes for CASSLKNEKLFF.

The rearrangement joins TRBV2 to TRBJ1-4, with D uncertain. CDR3 length equals 10 residues. The V gene's germline CDR1 is SNHLY and CDR2 FYNNEI. Trimming removed 6 bases from V and 8 bases from J, with 4 bases in between. CDR3 protein: CASREEKLFF. DNA for the CDR3: TGTGCCAGCAGGGAGGAAAAACTGTTTTTT.

The V gene is TRBV29-1, the J gene TRBJ2-3, with 10 bases identical to TRBD2. Germline CDR1 and CDR2: SQVTM and ANQGSEA. V trimming: 3 bases; J trimming: 5 bases; junction bases outside the gene matches: 11. The CDR3 runs 16 residues. CDR3 bases: TGCAGCGTTGACGATTCTAGCGGGGGATCGGGAGATACGCAGTATTTT. Translation gives CSVDDSSGGSGDTQYF.

The chain is built from TRBV2 and TRBJ2-1; either TRBD1 or TRBD2 may fit D (7 bases each). V lost 5 bases and J lost 9, with 14 bases in between. Germline values: CDR1 SNHLY, CDR2 FYNNEI. The CDR3 has 13 residues. CDR3: CASSRQGEGEQFF. The CDR3 coding sequence is TGTGCCAGCAGTAGGCAGGGGGAGGGTGAGCAGTTCTTC.

For this clone: This same CDR3 is encoded by further DNA sequences in the sample. The gene calls are TRBV5-4 and TRBJ2-5; D not certain. This CDR3 contains 13 residues. Germline V gene sequence: CDR1 SGHNT, CDR2 YYREEE (reference sequence). Trimming pared 1 base from V and 2 bases from J, leaving 6 bases between. CDR3 residues: CASSLIGQETQYF. The CDR3 coding sequence is TGTGCCAGCAGCTTGATCGGGCAAGAGACCCAGTACTTC.

This clone was detected a few times. This chain links TRBV6-5 with TRBJ1-2, with D possibly matching TRBD1 (5 bases). CDR1 and CDR2 from the germline V gene are MNHEY and SVGAGI. Trimming took off 2 bases at V and 4 bases at J, with 14 bases between the two ends. There are 15 residues in the CDR3. Written as DNA, the CDR3 is TGTGCCAGCAGTTACGAGGGGACGGCGTCCTATGGCTACACCTTC. Its translation: CASSYEGTASYGYTF.

There are a few counts of this clone. CDR3 sequence (DNA): TGCAGTGCTAGTGACGGGGACAAGCAGTACTTC. It specifies CSASDGDKQYF. The rearrangement uses TRBV20-1 and TRBJ2-7; D perhaps matches TRBD1 (6 bases). Between the trimmed V and J ends, which lost 3 bases and 8 bases, there was a span of 11 bases. Germline CDR1 reads DFQATT; CDR2 reads SNEGSKA (reference sequence). The length of the CDR3 is 11 residues.

The CDR3 nucleotides read TGCAGCGTTGAAGACAATTACGAGCAGTACTTC. Protein sequence: CSVEDNYEQYF. The chain joins TRBV29-1 to TRBJ2-7; the D is unclear. This CDR3 has 11 amino acids. V was clipped by 0 bases and J by 4 bases, with 4 bases between them. Germline V gives CDR1 SQVTM, CDR2 ANQGSEA.

The V call is TRBV15, the J call TRBJ1-4; no reliable D call. The CDR3 totals 14 residues. The germline CDR1 and CDR2 sequences are LNHNV and YYDKDF (reference sequence). The V and J ends lost 5 bases and 0 bases respectively, with 7 bases between them. The chain's CDR3 is CATSGTATNEKLFF. CDR3 in DNA: TGTGCCACCAGCGGTACTGCAACTAATGAAAAACTGTTTTTT.

The J gene is TRBJ2-2, the V gene TRBV6-5, with a weak D call TRBD1 (5 bases). Germline loops: CDR1 MNHEY, CDR2 SVGAGI. The V end lost 5 bases, the J end lost 1 base, and 8 bases lay between the germline ends. This CDR3 contains 14 residues. CDR3 coding DNA: TGTGCCAGCAGTCGACAGAAGAACACCGGGGAGCTGTTTTTT. The encoded protein is CASSRQKNTGELFF.

This clone was observed a few times. The rearrangement uses TRBV10-3 and TRBJ1-1; 8 bases are a match to TRBD1. The CDR3 totals 11 residues. Germline CDR1 ENHRY, CDR2 SYGVKD. Trimming took 8 bases from V and 11 from J; bases not matched to a gene: 7. CDR3 DNA sequence: TGTGCCATCGAGGACAGGGCAGGGGCTTTCTTT. This encodes CAIEDRAGAFF.

This clone was detected a few times. J is TRBJ1-2 and V is TRBV5-1, with 9 bases lining up with TRBD1. V lost 0 bases, J lost 4 bases, and 10 bases stayed unmatched. Germline V CDR1 and CDR2: SGHRS, YFSETQ. The CDR3 consists of 17 residues. The CDR3: CASSLEARQGGRYGYTF. The DNA of the CDR3 is TGCGCCAGCAGCTTGGAGGCCCGACAGGGGGGCCGCTATGGCTACACCTTC.

The gene calls are TRBV29-1 and TRBJ2-5; the D gene is possibly TRBD2 (6 bases). The CDR3 sequence is 15 residues long. V was cut by 3 bases and J by 1 base, with 15 bases left in between. The V gene's germline CDR1 is SQVTM and CDR2 ANQGSEA. The CDR3 coding sequence is TGCAGCGTTGAGCCTCCAGGGACTTTCCAAGAGACCCAGTACTTC. Protein: CSVEPPGTFQETQYF. The whole variable domain, filled in from reference TRBV29-1 and TRBJ2-5, reads SAVISQKPSRDICQRGTSLTIQCQVDSQVTMMFWYRQQPGQSLTLIATANQGSEATYESGFVIDKFPISRPNLTFSTLTVSNMSPEDSSIYLCSVEPPGTFQETQYFGPGTRLLVL.

The table lists this clone with a few counts. The chain is built from TRBV29-1 and TRBJ2-5, with D possibly matching TRBD1 (6 bases). V lost 3 bases to trimming and J lost 1 base, with 9 bases between them. Germline-derived CDR1 and CDR2 are SQVTM and ANQGSEA. CDR3 length equals 13 residues. CDR3 nucleotide sequence: TGCAGCGTTGACTCAGGGGCCCAAGAGACCCAGTACTTC. The encoded protein is CSVDSGAQETQYF.

This clone was counted a few times. The V gene is TRBV7-2, the J gene TRBJ1-2, with D perhaps matching TRBD1 (5 bases). Germline assignment: CDR1 SGHTA and CDR2 FQGNSA. The CDR3 length is 13 residues. The germline V and J ends were trimmed by 1 base and 4 bases, with 7 bases remaining between them. CDR3 nucleotides: TGTGCCAGCAGCTTAGGGGACTCCTATGGCTACACCTTC. Translating gives CASSLGDSYGYTF.

This clone appeared a few times. The V call is TRBV18, the J call TRBJ2-1, with D perhaps being TRBD1 or TRBD2 (5 bases each). Germline loops: CDR1 KGHSH, CDR2 LQKENI. The CDR3 is 13 residues long. The ends were cut back, 0 bases at V and 8 bases at J, with 8 bases in the middle. The CDR3 sequence is CASSPPGVDEQFF. The CDR3, as DNA: TGTGCCAGCTCACCACCGGGGGTGGATGAGCAGTTCTTC.

The J gene is TRBJ1-2, the V gene TRBV29-1; 7 nucleotides match TRBD1. The CDR3 consists of 12 residues. Looked up from germline, CDR1 is SQVTM and CDR2 is ANQGSEA. Trimming cost V 3 bases and J 6 bases; bases outside gene matches: 4. The CDR3: CSVDVQGNGYTF. The CDR3 DNA follows: TGCAGCGTTGATGTACAGGGGAATGGCTACACCTTC.

The chain is built from TRBV4-1 and TRBJ1-6; possible D gene TRBD1, 6 bases. V shed 4 bases and J shed 8 bases, with 15 bases lying between them. The CDR3 loop spans 15 amino acids. CDR1 and CDR2 (germline): MGHRA, YSYEKL. CDR3 residues: CASSLEGGRDSPLHF. The CDR3 DNA reads as TGCGCCAGCAGCCTCGAGGGGGGGCGAGATTCACCCCTCCACTTT.

CDR3 in amino acids: CASSDRQLIKAKNIQYF. The CDR3 coding sequence is TGTGCCAGCAGTGACCGACAGCTGATCAAGGCCAAAAACATTCAGTACTTC. The rearrangement uses TRBV2 and TRBJ2-4, with D perhaps TRBD1 (5 bases). The ends were cut back, 3 bases at V and 1 base at J, with 16 bases in the middle. Germline values: CDR1 SNHLY, CDR2 FYNNEI. CDR3 size: 17 residues.

This clone was seen only a few times. The chain couples TRBV19 to TRBJ1-1, with a weak D call TRBD1 (5 bases). V lost 7 bases and J lost 7, with 19 bases in between. Germline lookup yields CDR1 LNHDA and CDR2 SQIVND (reference sequence). This CDR3 is 14 amino acids long. CDR3 loop: CASTNPRGGVEAFF. CDR3 sequence (DNA): TGTGCCAGTACCAATCCTAGGGGCGGAGTTGAAGCTTTCTTT.

This clone is a singleton in its sample. V gene TRBV7-2 combines with J gene TRBJ2-5, with TRBD2 identical over 14 bases. The V segment lost 11 bases and the J segment 5 bases; nucleotides outside the gene matches: 7. Germline CDR1 reads SGHTA; CDR2 reads FQGNSA. The length of the CDR3 is 14 residues. The chain's CDR3 is CACGLAGGGETQYF. For the CDR3, the DNA is TGTGCCTGCGGACTAGCGGGGGGCGGGGAGACCCAGTACTTC.

This chain connects TRBV4-3 to TRBJ2-1; 7 positions match TRBD2. V trimming: 0 bases; J trimming: 10 bases; junction bases outside the gene matches: 9. The CDR3 length is 15 residues. Germline CDR1 reads LGHNA; CDR2 reads YSLEER. The DNA for the CDR3 is TGCGCCAGCAGCCAAGAGTACCGACGGGGGGACGAGCAGTTCTTC. It is translated as CASSQEYRRGDEQFF.

As regards this clone: The junction does not match germline at one end; this may be a read error. The rearrangement uses TRBV11-2 and TRBJ2-3; D may match TRBD1 or TRBD2 (5 bases each). Germline V lookup: CDR1 SGHAT, CDR2 FQNNGV. This CDR3 is 17 amino acids long. The CDR3: CASTLSGTPFGTDTQYF. CDR3 nucleotides: TGTGCCAGCACCTTATCTGGGACCCCCTTTGGCACAGATACGCAGTATTTT.

The sample holds a few counts of this clone. The chain joins TRBV6-5 to TRBJ1-1; unclear D gene. Per the germline V gene, CDR1 is MNHEY and CDR2 is SVGAGI. CDR3 length: 13 residues. V shed 2 bases and J shed 4 bases, with 8 bases lying between them. The CDR3 spells CASSYNSGTEAFF. The CDR3 region has the DNA TGTGCCAGCAGTTACAACTCGGGCACTGAAGCTTTCTTT.

V usage is TRBV5-1 and J usage is TRBJ2-2; 8 nucleotides match TRBD1. The CDR3 extends over 15 amino acids. Unmatched junction bases numbered 5, after V lost 5 bases and J lost 2 bases. Germline V lookup: CDR1 SGHRS, CDR2 YFSETQ. The CDR3 DNA reads as TGCGCCAGCAGACCCGGGACAGGTAACACCGGGGAGCTGTTTTTT. This codes for CASRPGTGNTGELFF.

This clone has a handful of counts. This chain links TRBV9 with TRBJ1-4; TRBD1 is a possible D gene (5 bases). Trimming cost V 2 bases and J 8 bases, with 13 bases left between them. In germline, CDR1 is SGDLS, CDR2 YYNGEE. The CDR3 is 14 residues long. The CDR3 bases are TGTGCCAGCAGCGTCAACTTCTGGGGGGAAAAACTGTTTTTT. Its protein is CASSVNFWGEKLFF.

The table lists this clone with a few counts. The rearrangement joins TRBV7-9 to TRBJ2-1; 8 bases fit TRBD1. CDR1 and CDR2 (germline): SEHNR, FQNEAQ (reference sequence). The CDR3 spans 15 residues. V gave up 5 bases and J gave up 0 bases; unmatched junction bases: 3. The CDR3 DNA reads TGTGCCAGCAGCCGGGACAGGCGCTCCTACAATGAGCAGTTCTTC. Amino acids: CASSRDRRSYNEQFF.